The sequence of this TCR beta chain was determined in a study of early stage breast cancer tumors. For the study at large: Of 15 to 20 invasive breast tumors, about a dozen were hormone receptor-positive, HER2-negative.

The assay was immunoSEQ multiplex PCR, and TCRdb's table has in-frame clones only and misses some. The sample has tens of thousands of clones; around 83% are singletons. This CDR3 is built from 14 residues. From germline, CDR1 is MRHNA and CDR2 SNTAGT. After removal of 3 bases from V and 6 bases from J, the junction contained 4 bases not matched to a gene. Study findings and constraints: Most shared enriched TCRB sequences were commonly generated ones. Comparing each tissue with blood distinguished tumor from normal in most of the 16 patients.

With respect to this clone: The antigen remains unidentified.

The V and J genes are TRBV6-4 and TRBJ2-3; 9 bases are a match to TRBD2. The receptor's source is a person between 45 and 65 years old with breast cancer. Material for sequencing was blood. The CDR3 DNA reads as TGTGCCAGCAGTGAGAGCGGGGGGATCGATACGCAGTATTTT. Amino acid sequence: CASSESGGIDTQYF.